This entry features one T cell receptor beta chain sequence. As yet, its antigen is unknown. The record originates from a study of graft-versus-host responses after intestinal transplantation. The wider study: In this cohort, recipients had multivisceral, liver-intestinal, or isolated intestinal transplants. Induction with anti-thymocyte globulin, then tacrolimus and steroids for about 3 years, was given to all recipients. Regarding the study as a whole: GvH clones were identified in recipient marrow, with some first appearing in ileum or blood. Early post-transplant HvG declines showed an association with peak circulating GvH clone levels.

Assay: immunoSEQ multiplex PCR; the TCRdb copy retains only in-frame clones and omits some. This repertoire shows about 120,000 clones, roughly nine tenths found once; its top ten account for more than 0.15%. V lost 6 bases, J lost 2 bases, and 13 bases lay in between. Germline V gene sequence: CDR1 MNHNS, CDR2 SASEGT. This CDR3 region has 14 residues. This sequence joins TRBV6-1 and TRBJ1-2; D is possibly TRBD1 (5 bases). The sequenced sample was unstimulated CD4+ T cells sorted from spleen or lymph node cells, obtained before intestinal transplant. The TCR was taken from a human donor who received an intestinal transplant. The CDR3 nucleotides read TGTGCCAGCAGGCGGGGCCCCGACAACTATGGCTACACCTTC. It translates to CASRRGPDNYGYTF.